Given below is one TCR beta chain in context. Its antigen is not yet known. No base quality values were provided; no much bigger clone lies one nucleotide off. These data are taken from a study of blood T cell repertoires in COVID-19 (dated by TCRdb to 2020 to 2021). General notes on the study: Samples from collaborators originated in the United States, Italy and Spain and spanned both the acute and convalescent phases of COVID-19. Subjects who had been exposed to COVID-19, were actively infected with it, or had recovered from it provided the deeply sampled blood TCRbeta repertoires that made up the dataset. The prospective study material was composed of cDNA or gDNA derived from T cells, B-cell-depleted T cells, or PBMCs. The repertoires were released in a freely available public database meant as a resource for research on the immune response to SARS-CoV-2. Sample metadata almost always included a de-identified subject ID, COVID-19 status, age in years and sex. The samples were drawn from the first 160 participants of the ongoing ImmuneRACE study and from 950 to 1,500 subjects provided by 6 global collaborators. Where available, HLA class I and class II types were taken from metadata supplied by the sample provider and were not determined by assay-based typing.

TCRbeta CDR3 regions were amplified from genomic DNA using the immunoSEQ Assay, a bias-controlled multiplex PCR. The published analysis was carried out like this. Within the assay, amplification of reference gene primers was used to estimate how many nucleated cells each sample contained. Sequence reads were collapsed and filtered to measure the absolute abundance of every unique TCRbeta CDR3 rearrangement. Productive Simpson clonality was computed per sample as the square root of Simpson's diversity index over productive rearrangements. This is the immuneACCESS table as TCRdb keeps it, with only in-frame sequences that have V and J called. A part of the clones is gone; compared with another copy, unresolved V genes explain less than half, and the rest is unexplained. V, J and clone size reflect that table, while D and trimming were determined from the DNA. The sample profile shows 100,000 to 150,000 clones; 70% to 90% of them were found once. The ten most abundant clones make up about 1.2% of the sample.

Results the study describes overall, beyond this receptor: The quantity of clinical and demographic metadata differed by source and by participant and was supplied without curation.

The germline V and J ends show losses of 5 bases and 4 bases respectively, and no gene match explains 6 bases of the junction. From a lookup of the germline V gene, CDR1 and CDR2 are LGHNA and YNFKEQ. There are 15 amino acids in the CDR3, from cysteine to phenylalanine inclusive. Only the CDR3 region is kept as DNA, spanning 45 bases read in frame from base 1. Collaborating institutions collected whole blood in K2EDTA tubes following their own protocols. For TCRbeta analysis, collaborators shipped samples as frozen whole blood, isolated PBMCs, or DNA extracted from either of those sample types. The origin of this receptor is a woman older than 75 with acute or convalescent COVID-19. The source material was peripheral blood. The V gene is TRBV4-2 and the J gene is TRBJ1-3; TRBD1 matches 9 bases in the middle. The DNA reads as follows: TGTGCCAGCAGCTTACAGGGGGCGGTGGGAAACACCATATATTTT. The resulting protein is CASSLQGAVGNTIYF.